Listed below are T cell receptor beta chains from one sample, sequenced in a study of T cell changes during pregnancy in multiple sclerosis. Measured with immunoSEQ multiplex PCR; TCRdb has only the in-frame clones, and not every one. The repertoire holds 75,000 to 95,000 clones, roughly nine tenths seen once, with about 0.9% in the top ten. This specimen was peripheral blood, taken in the first trimester of pregnancy. Source of these receptors: a female donor in good health, enrolled as a control in a pregnancy study. CDR3s include the opening cysteine and the closing phenylalanine or tryptophan. A D gene is named only where the DNA matches it firmly. The size field is filled for only some rows; it gives once, few, many or a size class.

>-|-|TRBV6-1|TRBJ2-7
TGTGCCAGCAGTGAGTGGGGGGACGCCTCCTACGAGCAGTACTTC
CASSEWGDASYEQYF
>TRBD2|-|TRBV7-2|TRBJ2-7
TGTGCCAGCAGCTTAGGATCGGGACTATCCTACGAGCAGTACTTC
CASSLGSGLSYEQYF
>TRBD1|-|TRBV7-8|TRBJ1-6
TGTGCCAGCAGCTTGGAGGGACAGGGGGGGACACCCCTCCACTTT
CASSLEGQGGTPLHF
>TRBD1|-|TRBV11-2|TRBJ2-5
TGTGCCAGCAGCCTCCCCCCGACAGGGACGGGCCAAGAGACCCAGTACTTC
CASSLPPTGTGQETQYF
>TRBD2|-|TRBV6-1|TRBJ2-7
TGTGCCAGCGGGGGGGATCGGTACGAGCAGTACTTC
CASGGDRYEQYF
>-|-|TRBV29-1|TRBJ1-3
TGCAGCGTTGAAGCGGGGAACTCTGGAAACACCATATATTTT
CSVEAGNSGNTIYF
>-|-|TRBV27|TRBJ2-7
TGTGCCAGCAGTCCCCGGACAGCGTTCGACGAGCAGTACTTC
CASSPRTAFDEQYF
>TRBD1|-|TRBV5-1|TRBJ1-2
TGCGCCAGCAGCCCCGGACAGGGGGCGGGCGGCTATGGCTACACCTTC
CASSPGQGAGGYGYTF
>-|-|TRBV6-6|TRBJ1-2
TGTGCCAGCAGTGCCGGGTCCCCCTATGGCTACACCTTC
CASSAGSPYGYTF
>TRBD1|once|TRBV18|TRBJ1-5
TGTGCCAGCTCACCCGAGACAGGGAATCAGCCCCAGCATTTT
CASSPETGNQPQHF
>-|-|TRBV4-3|TRBJ2-1
TGCGCCAGCAGCCAAGATCCCCTCAGGGAGCAGTTCTTC
CASSQDPLREQFF
>TRBD1|-|TRBV5-1|TRBJ1-5
TGCGCCAGCAGCCCTGGACAGGGCCGGGGAGGGCGGCACAATCAGCCCCAGCATTTT
CASSPGQGRGGRHNQPQHF
>TRBD1|few|TRBV6-5|TRBJ1-2
TGTGCCAGCAGGGGGGACAGGGTTCTGACTGGCTACACCTTC
CASRGDRVLTGYTF
>TRBD2|-|TRBV10-3|TRBJ2-3
TGTGCCATCAGGCTAGCGGGAGTCACAGATACGCAGTATTTT
CAIRLAGVTDTQYF
>TRBD1|few|TRBV7-2|TRBJ2-5
TGTGCCAGCAGCAAGGACAGGTGGGAAGAGACCCAGTACTTC
CASSKDRWEETQYF
>-|few|TRBV29-1|TRBJ1-1
TGCAGCGTTGTGGAAGCGGGGTGGGAAGCTTTCTTT
CSVVEAGWEAFF
>TRBD1|-|TRBV19|TRBJ1-5
TGTGCCAGTAGTACCCCGACAGGGAAAAGCAATCAGCCCCAGCATTTT
CASSTPTGKSNQPQHF
>TRBD2|-|TRBV6-5|TRBJ2-1
TGTGCCAGCAGTTACTTCCTAGCGGGAGGGGAGCAGTTCTTC
CASSYFLAGGEQFF
>-|few|TRBV28|TRBJ1-3
TGTGCCAGCAGGGACACTGGAAACACCATATATTTT
CASRDTGNTIYF
>-|-|TRBV5-1|TRBJ1-2
TGCGCCAGCAGCTTTGACAGTCATGGCTACACCTTC
CASSFDSHGYTF
>-|-|TRBV7-2|TRBJ2-6
TGTGCCAGCAGCTTAGTGAGTGGGGCCCCGGGGGCCAACGTCCTGACTTTC
CASSLVSGAPGANVLTF
>TRBD1|-|TRBV18|TRBJ2-7
TGTGCCAGCTCACCAGGGACAGGGGGCTACTACGAGCAGTACTTC
CASSPGTGGYYEQYF
>-|-|TRBV19|TRBJ2-1
TGTGCCAGTAGTTCACCGACTAGAGCACAAAATGAGCAGTTCTTC
CASSSPTRAQNEQFF
>TRBD1|-|TRBV14|TRBJ1-1
TGTGCCAGCAGCCTTTCTAACGGCAGGGGGCTTGAAGCTTTCTTT
CASSLSNGRGLEAFF
>-|-|TRBV30|TRBJ1-1
TGTGCCCGCTCAGGAGGGGCGATTAACACTGAAGCTTTCTTT
CARSGGAINTEAFF
>-|-|TRBV7-9|TRBJ2-7
TGTGCCAGCAGCTTAGGGGACAACGAGCAGTACTTC
CASSLGDNEQYF
>TRBD1|-|TRBV5-1|TRBJ2-2
TGCGCCAGCAGGCCACCGGGACAGGGGGCCACCGGGGAGCTGTTTTTT
CASRPPGQGATGELFF
>-|-|TRBV28|TRBJ2-5
TGTGCCAGCAGTCTTGTAGTTGAGACCCAGTACTTC
CASSLVVETQYF
>TRBD1|-|TRBV30|TRBJ1-4
TGTGCCTGGAGTGCCGCACAGGGGCCAAAGGAAAAACTGTTTTTT
CAWSAAQGPKEKLFF
>TRBD1|-|TRBV29-1|TRBJ1-1
TGCAGCGTTACTCGGACAGGGGGCTCCATGAACACTGAAGCTTTCTTT
CSVTRTGGSMNTEAFF
>-|-|TRBV11-2|TRBJ2-7
TGTGCCAGCAGCTCCGGCCCCAGCGAGTATGCCTACGAGCAGTACTTC
CASSSGPSEYAYEQYF
>TRBD1|-|TRBV5-1|TRBJ1-1
TGCGCCAGCAGCTCGCGGGACAGGGGTATTGGCACTGAAGCTTTCTTT
CASSSRDRGIGTEAFF
>-|-|TRBV28|TRBJ1-3
TGTGCCAGCAGTTTATTGGGGGGGAACACCATATATTTT
CASSLLGGNTIYF
>TRBD2|-|TRBV7-9|TRBJ2-7
TGTGCCAGCAGCTTAACTGGACTAGCGGACTCCTACGAGCAGTACTTC
CASSLTGLADSYEQYF